The next 20 T cell receptor beta chains were all read from a single sample in a study of blood T cell repertoires in COVID-19. Sequencing was performed with immunoSEQ multiplex PCR; in TCRdb, only in-frame clones are kept and a portion is missing. The data hold 150,000 to 170,000 clones, with more than 75% observed a single time. Sequencing input: peripheral blood. The receptor source for this set is a woman in her sixties or seventies with COVID-19, enrolled during active disease.

This clone was seen a handful of times. V and J are TRBV5-1 and TRBJ2-1; a weak D match, TRBD1 (6 bases). CDR1 is SGHRS and CDR2 is YFSETQ in the germline V gene. This CDR3 is built from 14 residues. V was pared by 4 bases and J by 4 bases, with 12 bases between. DNA for the CDR3: TGCGCCAGCAGCCGGACAGAAAATTACAATGAGCAGTTCTTC. It specifies CASSRTENYNEQFF.

This clone has only one observation. V gene TRBV9 combines with J gene TRBJ2-6, with D possibly being TRBD1 (6 bases). V was trimmed by 3 bases and J by 0 bases, leaving 13 bases between them. This CDR3 contains 17 residues. Germline-derived CDR1 and CDR2 are SGDLS and YYNGEE. Here the CDR3 reads CASSGQQGISGANVLTF. The CDR3 DNA is TGTGCCAGCAGCGGACAACAGGGCATCTCTGGGGCCAACGTCCTGACTTTC.

V is TRBV7-3 and J is TRBJ1-2; D gene ambiguous. The V gene's germline CDR1 is SGHTA and CDR2 FQGTGA. The CDR3 extends over 13 amino acids. Trimming shortened V by 5 bases and J by 6 bases, and 13 bases separated the two germline ends. CDR3 bases: TGTGCCAGCAGCGCCCTCGTACGGGATGGCTACACCTTC. This gives the protein CASSALVRDGYTF.

The chain recombines TRBV12-5 with TRBJ2-5; D possibly corresponds to TRBD2 (6 bases). V was pared by 7 bases and J by 5 bases, with 8 bases between. CDR3 length equals 11 residues. The V gene's germline CDR1 is LGHNT and CDR2 FRNRAP. The CDR3 bases are TGTGCTAGTGCCGCGGGGGAGACCCAGTACTTC. Protein product: CASAAGETQYF.

The rearrangement uses TRBV5-5 and TRBJ1-2; weak D call: TRBD1 (5 bases). V shed 4 bases and J shed 1 base, with 17 bases lying between them. CDR3 size: 16 residues. Germline CDR1 is SGHKS and CDR2 is YYEKEE (reference sequence). The CDR3 bases are TGTGCCAGCAGCCTTAGGGGACTGCCCGTTAACTATGGCTACACCTTC. Its translation: CASSLRGLPVNYGYTF.

This clone was detected once. V usage is TRBV6-1 and J usage is TRBJ1-2; possible D gene TRBD1, 5 bases. The CDR3 has 13 residues. Germline CDR1 is MNHNS and CDR2 is SASEGT. Trimming pared 1 base from V and 7 bases from J, leaving 10 bases between. In nucleotides, the CDR3 is TGTGCCAGCAGTGAAGGGCAGGGTCTTGGCTACACCTTC. This encodes CASSEGQGLGYTF.

This rearrangement joins TRBV2 to TRBJ2-3; 8 positions agree with TRBD1. Germline trimming cut 7 bases from V and 1 base from J; bases unmatched to any gene: 4. Germline V gene lookup returns CDR1 SNHLY and CDR2 FYNNEI. The CDR3 loop spans 14 amino acids. The DNA of the CDR3 is TGTGCCAGCAATCCGGGACAGGGCACAGATACGCAGTATTTT. Translating it yields CASNPGQGTDTQYF.

The chain is built from TRBV19 and TRBJ1-5; the D is unclear. The CDR3 extends over 15 amino acids. With 2 bases removed from V and 1 base from J, the gap between germline ends came to 9 bases. Germline V gene sequence: CDR1 LNHDA, CDR2 SQIVND (reference sequence). The CDR3 here is CASSIWRASNQPQHF. CDR3 DNA sequence: TGTGCCAGTAGTATATGGAGGGCAAGCAATCAGCCCCAGCATTTT.

This clone was found many times. This chain links TRBV4-1 with TRBJ1-4; perhaps TRBD1 as D (5 bases). CDR3 length equals 18 residues. The V end lost 0 bases, the J end lost 13 bases, and 27 bases lay between the germline ends. From germline, CDR1 is MGHRA and CDR2 YSYEKL. Here the CDR3 reads CASSQEGGGGTPPKRLFF. In nucleotides, the CDR3 is TGCGCCAGCAGCCAAGAGGGAGGCGGAGGGACCCCTCCGAAGAGACTGTTTTTT.

The chain employs TRBV30 and TRBJ1-6; D call uncertain. Germline values: CDR1 GTSNPN, CDR2 SVGIG (reference sequence). V lost 1 base to trimming and J lost 7 bases, with 14 bases between them. The CDR3 is 15 residues long. The CDR3 region has the DNA TGTGCCTGGAGTGGTTCGAACAGTCAAAATTCACCCCTCCACTTT. Its translation: CAWSGSNSQNSPLHF.

The table lists this clone with a count of one. The chain links TRBV19 to TRBJ1-1, with 10 bases matching TRBD1. J lost 0 bases, V lost 6 bases, and 7 bases had no gene match. Germline loops: CDR1 LNHDA, CDR2 SQIVND (reference sequence). The CDR3 totals 16 residues. In nucleotides, the CDR3 is TGTGCCAGTAGGCGGACAGGGGGTAACATGAACACTGAAGCTTTCTTT. Encoded protein: CASRRTGGNMNTEAFF.

The chain couples TRBV6-1 to TRBJ1-5, with 7 positions matching TRBD1. The V and J ends lost 3 bases and 4 bases, in that order; junction bases with no gene match: 0. The CDR3 sequence is 13 residues long. Germline assignment: CDR1 MNHNS and CDR2 SASEGT. CDR3: CASSDRGNQPQHF. For the CDR3, the DNA is TGTGCCAGCAGTGACAGGGGGAATCAGCCCCAGCATTTT.

The chain combines TRBV5-1 with TRBJ2-3, with a possible D match to TRBD1 (6 bases). V was clipped by 4 bases and J by 4 bases, with 13 bases between them. The CDR3 extends over 14 amino acids. Germline V gene data show CDR1 as SGHRS and CDR2 as YFSETQ. The CDR3: CASSLNRAADTQYF. CDR3 DNA sequence: TGCGCCAGCAGCCTGAACAGGGCGGCAGATACGCAGTATTTT. Together with reference TRBV5-1 and TRBJ2-3, the CDR3 gives the full variable domain: KAGVTQTPRYLIKTRGQQVTLSCSPISGHRSVSWYQQTPGQGLQFLFEYFSETQRNKGNFPGRFSGRQFSNSRSEMNVSTLELGDSALYLCASSLNRAADTQYFGPGTRLTVL.

This sequence joins TRBV6-5 and TRBJ2-1, with a weak D call TRBD2 (5 bases). Trimming took off 8 bases at V and 0 bases at J, with 14 bases between the two ends. CDR3 length: 15 residues. Germline loops: CDR1 MNHEY, CDR2 SVGAGI. CDR3 amino acids: CASEKRKSSYNEQFF. CDR3 DNA sequence: TGTGCCAGCGAGAAGCGGAAGAGCTCCTACAATGAGCAGTTCTTC.

V and J are TRBV19 and TRBJ1-5, with unresolved D. V lost 3 bases and J 4 bases, leaving 7 bases between the germline ends. This CDR3 is 13 amino acids long. Per germline, CDR1 LNHDA and CDR2 SQIVND (reference sequence). The CDR3, as DNA: TGTGCCAGTAGTATGGCCACGAATCAGCCCCAGCATTTT. Protein sequence: CASSMATNQPQHF.

The V gene is TRBV11-3, the J gene TRBJ1-1, with 11 nucleotides matching TRBD1. This CDR3 contains 14 residues. Per germline, CDR1 SGHNT and CDR2 YENEEA. Trimming cost V 5 bases and J 5 bases; bases outside gene matches: 4. CDR3 protein: CASSAGQGGTEAFF. Written as DNA, the CDR3 is TGTGCCAGCAGCGCGGGACAGGGGGGGACTGAAGCTTTCTTT.

This chain uses TRBV7-2 with TRBJ2-7; TRBD1 agrees at 7 bases. V lost 11 bases to trimming and J lost 1 base; unmatched junction nucleotides: 5. The CDR3 sequence is 12 residues long. The germline CDR1 and CDR2 sequences are SGHTA and FQGNSA. CDR3 DNA sequence: TGTGCCGTTTTGACAGGGTCCTACGAGCAGTACTTC. Translated, it gives CAVLTGSYEQYF.

The chain links TRBV3-1 (or the pseudogene TRBV3-2) to TRBJ1-2, with D perhaps TRBD1 (5 bases). V lost 1 base and J 8 bases, leaving 14 bases between the germline ends. In germline, CDR1 is LGHDT, CDR2 YNNKEL (reference sequence). The CDR3 has 14 amino acids. The CDR3 reads CASSQGAGLGGYTF. The DNA of the CDR3 is TGTGCCAGCAGCCAAGGGGCAGGGTTGGGAGGCTACACCTTC.

The rearrangement uses TRBV7-9 and TRBJ1-1; perhaps TRBD1 as D (5 bases). Per germline, CDR1 SEHNR and CDR2 FQNEAQ (reference sequence). Trimming pared 5 bases from V and 0 bases from J, leaving 10 bases between. The CDR3 has 14 amino acids. As DNA, the CDR3 is TGTGCCAGCAGCCGGGGGTCGTTGAACACTGAAGCTTTCTTT. This sequence encodes CASSRGSLNTEAFF. The whole variable domain, remainder taken from reference TRBV7-9 and TRBJ1-1, is DTGVSQNPRHKITKRGQNVTFRCDPISEHNRLYWYRQTLGQGPEFLTYFQNEAQLEKSRLLSDRFSAERPKGSFSTLEIQRTEQGDSAMYLCASSRGSLNTEAFFGQGTRLTVV.

This clone was counted a few times. V gene TRBV19 combines with J gene TRBJ1-2; 8 bases match TRBD1. The germline CDR1 and CDR2 sequences are LNHDA and SQIVND (reference sequence). V lost 7 bases, J lost 6 bases, and 16 bases stayed unmatched. The CDR3 is 16 amino acids. CDR3 region: CASIAPSRQGADGYTF. The CDR3 region has the DNA TGTGCCAGTATCGCCCCGAGCAGGCAGGGGGCGGATGGCTACACCTTC.